Sequencing of this TCR beta chain was carried out in a study of T cell changes during pregnancy in multiple sclerosis. This table comes from immunoSEQ multiplex PCR, and its TCRdb copy is limited to in-frame clones, with some not included. This sample has around 19,000 clones, with around 89% found just once. In germline, CDR1 is LNHDA, CDR2 SQIVND (reference sequence). J lost 4 bases, V lost 5 bases, and 10 bases had no gene match. CDR3 length: 15 amino acids. The chain is built from TRBV19 and TRBJ2-7; 8 positions match TRBD2. The sequence derives from a female donor in good health, enrolled as a control in a pregnancy study. Sample: CD8+ T cells from peripheral blood mononuclear cells, taken in the third trimester of pregnancy. The CDR3 nucleotides read TGTGCCAGTAGTCAACATAGCGGGGCCAATTACGAGCAGTACTTC. Its protein product is CASSQHSGANYEQYF.